Listed below are T cell receptor beta chains from one sample, sequenced in a study of shared clonotypes between healthy human individuals. The method was immunoSEQ multiplex PCR; TCRdb's version includes in-frame clones alone and lacks a portion of them. There are roughly 2.1 million clones in the sample; 93% occur only once, and under 2% lies in the top ten. Material for sequencing was naive CD8+ T cells from PBMCs. These receptors came from a man in his late teens or twenties in good health. Some clones in this sample may be carry-over from other donors' samples. The CDR3 runs from the conserved cysteine through the conserved F or W.

J gene,V gene,CDR3 protein
TRBJ2-1,TRBV29-1,CSSEGTPANEQFF
TRBJ1-1,TRBV10-3,CAISDREGSFSEAFF
TRBJ1-1,TRBV9,CASSEGTGENTEAFF
TRBJ2-1,TRBV27,CASSSHRLNRGREQFF
TRBJ2-7,TRBV5-1,CASSAGTSGSTYEQYF
TRBJ2-7,TRBV29-1,CSVVGLAKVRDEQYF
TRBJ2-1,TRBV7-6,CASSLGLPNYNEQFF
TRBJ2-5,TRBV6-6,CASSGRRGQEKETQYF
TRBJ1-1,TRBV13,CASSSGGQGNTEAFF
TRBJ2-1,TRBV27,CASSWAPGPRSYNEQFF
TRBJ2-5,TRBV6-6,CASRDNVTQPRETQYF
TRBJ1-1,TRBV27,CASSLFPVNTEAFF
TRBJ2-7,TRBV29-1,CSVGLAEYEQYF
TRBJ2-7,TRBV9,CASSDGTPPYEQYF
TRBJ2-1,TRBV29-1,CSAIGTGFLYEQFF
TRBJ2-7,TRBV19,CASSMWESYEQYF
TRBJ2-7,TRBV6-5,CASSYLRTGADEQYF
TRBJ2-3,TRBV27,CASSLGTSDTDTQYF
TRBJ2-7,TRBV4-1,CASSQSPGTEYEQYF
TRBJ2-1,TRBV27,CASSWGRSGGWEQFF
TRBJ2-7,TRBV6-5,CASQNRGRGYEQYF